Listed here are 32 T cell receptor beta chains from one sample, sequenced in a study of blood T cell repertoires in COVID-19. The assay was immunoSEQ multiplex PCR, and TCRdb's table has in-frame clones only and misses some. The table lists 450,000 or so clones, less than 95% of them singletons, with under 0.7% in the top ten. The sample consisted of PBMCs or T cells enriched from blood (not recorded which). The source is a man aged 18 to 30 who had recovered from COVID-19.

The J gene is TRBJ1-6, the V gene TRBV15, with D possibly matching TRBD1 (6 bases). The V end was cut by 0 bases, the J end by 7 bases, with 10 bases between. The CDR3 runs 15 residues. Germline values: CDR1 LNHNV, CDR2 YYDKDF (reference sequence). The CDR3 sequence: CATSRDGGANSPLHF. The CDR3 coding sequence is TGTGCCACCAGCAGAGATGGGGGGGCGAATTCACCCCTCCACTTT.

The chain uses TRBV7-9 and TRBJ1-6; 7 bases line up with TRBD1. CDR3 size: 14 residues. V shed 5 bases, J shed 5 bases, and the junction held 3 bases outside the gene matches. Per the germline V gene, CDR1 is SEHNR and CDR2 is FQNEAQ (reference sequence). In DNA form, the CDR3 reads TGTGCCAGCAGCCCCGGGACAGATAATTCACCCCTCCACTTT. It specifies CASSPGTDNSPLHF.

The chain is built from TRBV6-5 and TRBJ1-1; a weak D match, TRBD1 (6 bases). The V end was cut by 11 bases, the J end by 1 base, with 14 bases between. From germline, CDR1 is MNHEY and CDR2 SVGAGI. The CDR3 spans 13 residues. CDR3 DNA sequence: TGTGCCGGGGGCGTAGAGACGAACACTGAAGCTTTCTTT. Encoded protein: CAGGVETNTEAFF.

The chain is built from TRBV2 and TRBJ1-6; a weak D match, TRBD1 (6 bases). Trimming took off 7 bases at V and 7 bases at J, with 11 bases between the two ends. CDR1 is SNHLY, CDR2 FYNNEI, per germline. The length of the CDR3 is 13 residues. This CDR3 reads CASIQGRNSPLHF. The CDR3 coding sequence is TGTGCCAGCATACAGGGTCGGAATTCACCCCTCCACTTT.

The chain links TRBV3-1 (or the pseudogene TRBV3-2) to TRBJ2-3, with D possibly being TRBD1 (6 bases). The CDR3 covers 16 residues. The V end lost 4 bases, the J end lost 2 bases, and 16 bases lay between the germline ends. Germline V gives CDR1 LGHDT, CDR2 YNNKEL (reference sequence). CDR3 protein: CASSLLRDTITDTQYF. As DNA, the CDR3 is TGTGCCAGCAGCCTACTCCGGGACACTATCACAGATACGCAGTATTTT.

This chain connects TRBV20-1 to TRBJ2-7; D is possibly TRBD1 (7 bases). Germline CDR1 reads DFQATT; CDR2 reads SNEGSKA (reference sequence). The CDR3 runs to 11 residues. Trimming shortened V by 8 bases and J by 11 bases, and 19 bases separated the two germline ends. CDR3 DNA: TGCAGTCTTTCAACAGGGGAGGAGGAGTACTTC. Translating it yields CSLSTGEEEYF.

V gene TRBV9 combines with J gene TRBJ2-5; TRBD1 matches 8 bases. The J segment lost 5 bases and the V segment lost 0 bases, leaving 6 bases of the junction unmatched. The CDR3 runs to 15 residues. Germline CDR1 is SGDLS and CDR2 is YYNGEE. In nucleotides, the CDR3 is TGTGCCAGCAGCGTAGGCAGGGGGCATGGTGAGACCCAGTACTTC. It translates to CASSVGRGHGETQYF.

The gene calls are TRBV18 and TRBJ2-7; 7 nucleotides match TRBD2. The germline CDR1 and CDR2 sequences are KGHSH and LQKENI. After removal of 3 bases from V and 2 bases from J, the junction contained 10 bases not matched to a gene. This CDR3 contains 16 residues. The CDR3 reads CASSPPRTSRAYEQYF. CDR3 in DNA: TGTGCCAGCTCACCGCCGAGGACTAGTCGAGCCTACGAGCAGTACTTC.

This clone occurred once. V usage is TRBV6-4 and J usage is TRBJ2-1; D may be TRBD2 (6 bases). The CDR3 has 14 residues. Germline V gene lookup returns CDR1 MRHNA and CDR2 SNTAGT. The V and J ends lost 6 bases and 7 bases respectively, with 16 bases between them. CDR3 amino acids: CASSKEGSRNEQFF. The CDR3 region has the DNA TGTGCCAGCAGCAAGGAGGGTTCTCGGAATGAGCAGTTCTTC.

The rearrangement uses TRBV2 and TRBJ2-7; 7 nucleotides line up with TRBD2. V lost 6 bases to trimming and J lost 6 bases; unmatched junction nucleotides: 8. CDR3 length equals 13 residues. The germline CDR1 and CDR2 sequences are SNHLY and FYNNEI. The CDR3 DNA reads TGTGCCAGCAGCTTACGGGGACTATCCGAGCAGTACTTC. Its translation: CASSLRGLSEQYF.

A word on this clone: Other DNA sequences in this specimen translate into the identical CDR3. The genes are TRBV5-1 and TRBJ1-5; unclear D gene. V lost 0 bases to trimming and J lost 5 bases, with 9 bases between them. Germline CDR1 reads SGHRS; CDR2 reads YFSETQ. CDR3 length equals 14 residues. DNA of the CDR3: TGCGCCAGCAGCTTGGGAGGCGCCGATCAGCCCCAGCATTTT. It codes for CASSLGGADQPQHF.

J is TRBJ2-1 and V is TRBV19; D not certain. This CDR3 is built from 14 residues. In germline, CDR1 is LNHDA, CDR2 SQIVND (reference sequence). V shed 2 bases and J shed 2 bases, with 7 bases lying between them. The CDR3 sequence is CASSIPETYNEQFF. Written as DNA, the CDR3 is TGTGCCAGTAGTATACCGGAGACCTACAATGAGCAGTTCTTC.

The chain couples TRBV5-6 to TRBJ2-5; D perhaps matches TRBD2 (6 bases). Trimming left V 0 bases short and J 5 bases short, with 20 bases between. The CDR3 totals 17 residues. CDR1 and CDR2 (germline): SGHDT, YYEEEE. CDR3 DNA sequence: TGTGCCAGCAGCTTGGTTTCAGGGAGGTTATCTGGGGAGACCCAGTACTTC. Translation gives CASSLVSGRLSGETQYF.

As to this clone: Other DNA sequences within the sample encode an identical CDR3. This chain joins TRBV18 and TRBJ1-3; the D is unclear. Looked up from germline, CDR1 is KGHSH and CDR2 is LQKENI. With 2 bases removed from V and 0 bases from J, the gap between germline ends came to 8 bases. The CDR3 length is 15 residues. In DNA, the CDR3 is TGTGCCAGCTCACCAACCCGGGACTCTGGAAACACCATATATTTT. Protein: CASSPTRDSGNTIYF.

This chain's CDR3 is CASGLVLGSMNTEAFF. Written as DNA, the CDR3 is TGTGCTAGTGGTTTGGTACTGGGCAGCATGAACACTGAAGCTTTCTTT. The chain uses TRBV12-5 and TRBJ1-1; D gene ambiguous. The CDR3 is 16 residues long. V was shortened by 0 bases and J by 0 bases, with 11 bases between the two germline ends. CDR1 is LGHNT, CDR2 FRNRAP, per germline. Filled out from reference TRBV12-5 and TRBJ1-1, the complete variable domain reads DARVTQTPRHKVTEMGQEVTMRCQPILGHNTVFWYRQTMMQGLELLAYFRNRAPLDDSGMPKDRFSAEMPDATLATLKIQPSEPRDSAVYFCASGLVLGSMNTEAFFGQGTRLTVV.

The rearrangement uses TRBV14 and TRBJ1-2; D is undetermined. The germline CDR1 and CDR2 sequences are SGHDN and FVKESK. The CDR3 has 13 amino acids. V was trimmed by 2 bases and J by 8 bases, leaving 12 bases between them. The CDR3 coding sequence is TGTGCCAGCAGCCAAACCCCGAGCCGGGGCTACACCTTC. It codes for CASSQTPSRGYTF.

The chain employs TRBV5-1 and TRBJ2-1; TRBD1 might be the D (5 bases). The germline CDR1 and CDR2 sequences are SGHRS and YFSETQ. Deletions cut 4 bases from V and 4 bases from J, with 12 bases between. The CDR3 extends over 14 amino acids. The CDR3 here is CASSMTETYNEQFF. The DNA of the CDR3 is TGCGCCAGCAGCATGACAGAGACTTACAATGAGCAGTTCTTC.

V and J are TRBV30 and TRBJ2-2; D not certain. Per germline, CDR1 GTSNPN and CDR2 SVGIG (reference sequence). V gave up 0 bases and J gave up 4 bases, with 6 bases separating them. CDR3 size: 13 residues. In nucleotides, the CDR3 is TGTGCCTGGAGTGTCGGTCTCACCGGGGAGCTGTTTTTT. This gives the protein CAWSVGLTGELFF.

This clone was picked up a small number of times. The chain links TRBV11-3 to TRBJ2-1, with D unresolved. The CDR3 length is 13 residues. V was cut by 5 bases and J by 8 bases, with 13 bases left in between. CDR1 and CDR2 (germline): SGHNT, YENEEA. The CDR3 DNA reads TGTGCCAGCAGCCAAGTGTCCAGTTATGAGCAGTTCTTC. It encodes CASSQVSSYEQFF.

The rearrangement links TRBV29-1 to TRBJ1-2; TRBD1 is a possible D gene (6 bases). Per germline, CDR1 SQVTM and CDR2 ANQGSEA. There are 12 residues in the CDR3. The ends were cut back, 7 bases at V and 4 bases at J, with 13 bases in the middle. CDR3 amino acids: CSAAGGRYGYTF. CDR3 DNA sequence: TGCAGCGCCGCGGGGGGCCGCTATGGCTACACCTTC. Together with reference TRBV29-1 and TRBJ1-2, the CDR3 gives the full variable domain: SAVISQKPSRDICQRGTSLTIQCQVDSQVTMMFWYRQQPGQSLTLIATANQGSEATYESGFVIDKFPISRPNLTFSTLTVSNMSPEDSSIYLCSAAGGRYGYTFGSGTRLTVV.

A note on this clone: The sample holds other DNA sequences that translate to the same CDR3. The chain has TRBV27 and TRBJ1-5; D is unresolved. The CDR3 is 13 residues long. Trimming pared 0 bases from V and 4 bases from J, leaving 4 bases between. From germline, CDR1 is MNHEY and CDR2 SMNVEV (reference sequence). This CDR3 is CASSLSSNQPQHF. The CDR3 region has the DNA TGTGCCAGCAGTTTATCGTCGAATCAGCCCCAGCATTTT.

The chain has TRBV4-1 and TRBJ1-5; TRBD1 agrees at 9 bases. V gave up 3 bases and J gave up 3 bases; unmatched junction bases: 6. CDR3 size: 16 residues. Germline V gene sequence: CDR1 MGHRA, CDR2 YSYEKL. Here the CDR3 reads CASSQGQGGYNQPQHF. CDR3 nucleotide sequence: TGCGCCAGCAGCCAGGGACAGGGAGGCTACAATCAGCCCCAGCATTTT.

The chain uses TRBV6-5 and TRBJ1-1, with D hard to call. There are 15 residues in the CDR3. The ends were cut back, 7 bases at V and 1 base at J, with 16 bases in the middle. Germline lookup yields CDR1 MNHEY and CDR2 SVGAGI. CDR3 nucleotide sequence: TGTGCCAGCATTCGTTTTCCAGGAGGGAACACTGAAGCTTTCTTT. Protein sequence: CASIRFPGGNTEAFF.

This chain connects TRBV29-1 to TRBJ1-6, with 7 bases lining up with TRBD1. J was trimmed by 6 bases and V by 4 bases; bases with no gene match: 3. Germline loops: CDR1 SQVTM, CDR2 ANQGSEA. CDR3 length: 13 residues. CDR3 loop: CSVAGTVNSPLHF. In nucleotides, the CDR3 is TGCAGCGTTGCCGGGACAGTTAATTCACCCCTCCACTTT.

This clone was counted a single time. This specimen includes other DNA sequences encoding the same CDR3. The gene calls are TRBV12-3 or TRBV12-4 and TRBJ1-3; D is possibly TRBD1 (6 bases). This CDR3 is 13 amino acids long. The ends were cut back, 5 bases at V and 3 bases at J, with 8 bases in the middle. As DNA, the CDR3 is TGTGCCAGCAGTCCAGGGGTTGGAAACACCATATATTTT. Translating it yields CASSPGVGNTIYF.

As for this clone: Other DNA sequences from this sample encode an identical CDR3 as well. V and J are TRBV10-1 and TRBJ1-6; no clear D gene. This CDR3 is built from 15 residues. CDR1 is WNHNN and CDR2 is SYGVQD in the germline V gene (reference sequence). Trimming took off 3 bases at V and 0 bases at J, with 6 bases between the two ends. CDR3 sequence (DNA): TGCGCCAGCAGTGAAGGGAGCTCCTATAATTCACCCCTCCACTTT. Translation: CASSEGSSYNSPLHF.

The CDR3 protein is CASSLRAGGAYNEQFF. The CDR3 nucleotides are TGTGCCAGCAGCTTAAGAGCTGGAGGGGCCTACAATGAGCAGTTCTTC. The rearrangement links TRBV7-9 to TRBJ2-1, with a tentative D call TRBD2 (6 bases). Trimming pared 2 bases from V and 2 bases from J, leaving 13 bases between. Germline CDR1 reads SEHNR; CDR2 reads FQNEAQ (reference sequence). The CDR3 has 16 amino acids.

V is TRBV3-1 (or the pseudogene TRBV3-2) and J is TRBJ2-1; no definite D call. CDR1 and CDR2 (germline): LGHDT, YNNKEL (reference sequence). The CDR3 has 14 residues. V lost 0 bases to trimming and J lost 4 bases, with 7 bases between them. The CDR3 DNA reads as TGTGCCAGCAGCCAAGATACAGAATACAATGAGCAGTTCTTC. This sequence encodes CASSQDTEYNEQFF.

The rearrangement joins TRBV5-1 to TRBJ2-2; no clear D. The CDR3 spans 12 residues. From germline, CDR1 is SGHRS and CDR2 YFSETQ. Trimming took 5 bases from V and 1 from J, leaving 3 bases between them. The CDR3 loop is CASRLNTGELFF. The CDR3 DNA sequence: TGCGCCAGCAGACTGAACACCGGGGAGCTGTTTTTT.

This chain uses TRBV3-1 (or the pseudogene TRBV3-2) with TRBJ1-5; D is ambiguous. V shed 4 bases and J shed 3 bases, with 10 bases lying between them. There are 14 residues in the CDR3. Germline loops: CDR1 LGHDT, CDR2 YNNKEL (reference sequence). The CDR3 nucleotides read TGTGCCAGCAGCCTTGCGGGGAACAATCAGCCCCAGCATTTT. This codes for CASSLAGNNQPQHF.

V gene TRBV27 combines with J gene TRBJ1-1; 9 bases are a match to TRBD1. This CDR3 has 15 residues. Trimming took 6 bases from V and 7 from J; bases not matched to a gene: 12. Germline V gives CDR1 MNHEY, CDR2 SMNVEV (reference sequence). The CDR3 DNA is TGTGCCAGCAGAAGGGACAGGGCCCTCGGGAGTGAAGCTTTCTTT. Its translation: CASRRDRALGSEAFF.

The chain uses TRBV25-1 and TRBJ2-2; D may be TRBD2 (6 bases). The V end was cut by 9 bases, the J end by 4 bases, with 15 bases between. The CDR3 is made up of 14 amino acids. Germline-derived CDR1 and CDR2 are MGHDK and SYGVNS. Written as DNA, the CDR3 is TGTGCCAGTAGTATTAGGGGAGGCACCGGGGAGCTGTTTTTT. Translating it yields CASSIRGGTGELFF.